What follows are 25 T cell receptor beta chains derived from one specimen sequenced in a study of Ad26.COV2.S vaccination and SARS-CoV-2 variants. Sequencing used immunoSEQ multiplex PCR; TCRdb keeps in-frame clones, though not all of them. The sample carries approximately 280,000 clones, roughly 86% recorded once. Sample treatment: around 19 received Ad26.COV2.S at low or high dose, single or two shots; roughly five received placebo; per-sample allocation not given. Each sample was drawn 63 days after the first injection (of vaccine or placebo). The source was peripheral blood, collected in a trial of Ad26.COV2.S vaccine versus placebo. These receptors were collected from a person aged 18 to 65 who received the Ad26.COV2.S COVID-19 vaccine or a placebo.

The rearrangement joins TRBV9 to TRBJ1-2; D is unresolved. Per the germline V gene, CDR1 is SGDLS and CDR2 is YYNGEE. The CDR3 is 16 residues long. The V and J ends lost 0 bases and 0 bases respectively, with 12 bases between them. The CDR3 sequence: CASSVDHRSTNYGYTF. For the CDR3, the DNA is TGTGCCAGCAGCGTAGATCACAGATCGACTAACTATGGCTACACCTTC.

This chain links TRBV11-2 with TRBJ2-3; 10 bases are shared with TRBD2. V lost 1 base, J lost 0 bases, and 1 base stayed unmatched. The CDR3 length is 16 residues. Germline lookup yields CDR1 SGHAT and CDR2 FQNNGV. The CDR3 here is CASSLGTSGSTDTQYF. The CDR3 region has the DNA TGTGCCAGCAGCTTAGGGACTAGCGGAAGCACAGATACGCAGTATTTT.

A remark on this clone: This sample also contains other DNA sequences that code for the same CDR3. This chain joins TRBV7-2 and TRBJ2-7, with 11 bases matching TRBD2. V was pared by 3 bases and J by 4 bases, with 5 bases of the junction left unmatched. The CDR3 has 15 residues. Germline V gene data show CDR1 as SGHTA and CDR2 as FQGNSA. This chain's CDR3 is CASSLAGTSGYEQYF. The CDR3, as DNA: TGTGCCAGCAGCTTGGCCGGGACTAGCGGTTACGAGCAGTACTTC.

The rearrangement joins TRBV5-8 to TRBJ2-3; TRBD2 agrees at 7 bases. The germline CDR1 and CDR2 sequences are SGHTS and YDEGEE. CDR3 length: 14 amino acids. Trimming removed 5 bases from V and 2 bases from J; junction bases left unmatched: 5. The chain's CDR3 is CASSRGDYTDTQYF. CDR3 coding DNA: TGTGCCAGCAGTCGGGGGGACTACACAGATACGCAGTATTTT.

The table lists this clone with a count of one. The CDR3 DNA reads as TGTGCCAGCAGCCCGGGACTAGCGGGACCCATTTACAATGAGCAGTTCTTC. It translates to CASSPGLAGPIYNEQFF. The V call is TRBV7-2, the J call TRBJ2-1; 13 bases fit TRBD2. Germline V gene lookup returns CDR1 SGHTA and CDR2 FQGNSA. V was pared by 5 bases and J by 4 bases, with 8 bases of the junction left unmatched. The CDR3 totals 17 residues.

The table lists this clone with a few counts. This chain uses TRBV6-6 with TRBJ2-7, with D tentatively TRBD1 or TRBD2 (5 bases each). Deletions cut 6 bases from V and 0 bases from J, with 15 bases between. CDR1 is MNHNY, CDR2 SVGAGI, per germline (reference sequence). The CDR3 covers 15 residues. CDR3 nucleotides: TGTGCCAGCAGCCCGGAGGCCAGGGCCTCCTACGAGCAGTACTTC. It translates to CASSPEARASYEQYF.

This sequence joins TRBV3-1 (or the pseudogene TRBV3-2) and TRBJ2-7; D not resolved. The CDR3 sequence is 12 residues long. Germline V gene sequence: CDR1 LGHDT, CDR2 YNNKEL (reference sequence). Trimming shortened V by 4 bases and J by 4 bases, and 8 bases separated the two germline ends. For the CDR3, the DNA is TGTGCCAGCAGCCGATCAACTTACGAGCAGTACTTC. Its protein is CASSRSTYEQYF.

About this clone itself: A junction boundary mismatches the germline segment, possibly from a read error. The rearrangement uses TRBV2 and TRBJ1-2; D is unresolved. The CDR3 sequence is 12 residues long. The germline CDR1 and CDR2 sequences are SNHLY and FYNNEI. CDR3 coding DNA: TGTGCCAGCAGTGAAGGCGGACGGACTATAGCCTTC. This translates into CASSEGGRTIAF.

This clone was detected a few times. The gene calls are TRBV6-2 or TRBV6-3 and TRBJ1-5; 8 bases are shared with TRBD1. Trimming removed 4 bases from V and 7 bases from J; junction bases left unmatched: 3. The germline V gene encodes CDR1 MNHEY and CDR2 SVGEGT. The CDR3 spans 13 residues. The CDR3: CASSSNRGQPQHF. DNA for the CDR3: TGTGCCAGCAGTTCAAACAGGGGGCAGCCCCAGCATTTT.

This chain joins TRBV6-5 and TRBJ1-5; D not resolved. The CDR3 contains 12 residues. Per the germline V gene, CDR1 is MNHEY and CDR2 is SVGAGI. V shed 10 bases and J shed 4 bases, with 11 bases lying between them. The DNA of the CDR3 is TGTGCCACGGGCAGAGAAAATCAGCCCCAGCATTTT. It specifies CATGRENQPQHF.

The CDR3 reads CASSLDGGPGELFF. The CDR3 DNA follows: TGCGCCAGCAGCTTGGACGGGGGCCCCGGGGAGCTGTTTTTT. The V call is TRBV5-1, the J call TRBJ2-2; TRBD1 or TRBD2 may be the D gene (6 bases each). The length of the CDR3 is 14 residues. The V end was cut by 0 bases, the J end by 6 bases, with 9 bases between. Germline CDR1 and CDR2: SGHRS and YFSETQ.

The V call is TRBV6-1, the J call TRBJ1-2; no reliable D call. Germline-derived CDR1 and CDR2 are MNHNS and SASEGT. CDR3 length: 14 amino acids. V lost 0 bases and J 7 bases, leaving 12 bases between the germline ends. The CDR3 DNA sequence: TGTGCCAGCAGTGAAGCTGTAAGGTACGGTGGCTACACCTTC. Translated: CASSEAVRYGGYTF.

The rearrangement joins TRBV6-2 or TRBV6-3 to TRBJ2-4; D is possibly TRBD1 (6 bases). The CDR3 has 14 amino acids. The germline V and J ends were trimmed by 0 bases and 8 bases, with 11 bases remaining between them. The germline CDR1 and CDR2 sequences are MNHEY and SVGEGT. DNA for the CDR3: TGTGCCAGCAGTTACTCGACAGGATGGGACATTCAGTACTTC. Protein product: CASSYSTGWDIQYF.

This chain links TRBV10-3 with TRBJ1-4; the D is unclear. The germline V gene encodes CDR1 ENHRY and CDR2 SYGVKD. CDR3 length equals 14 residues. V was clipped by 2 bases and J by 3 bases, with 7 bases between them. CDR3 sequence: CAISEGISNEKLFF. CDR3 coding DNA: TGTGCCATCAGTGAGGGAATCTCTAATGAAAAACTGTTTTTT.

V is TRBV7-9 and J is TRBJ1-2; tentative D call: TRBD1 (5 bases). This CDR3 spans 13 amino acids. Trimming cost V 3 bases and J 1 base, with 6 bases left between them. CDR1 is SEHNR, CDR2 FQNEAQ, per germline (reference sequence). DNA of the CDR3: TGTGCCAGCAGCTTGACAGTTAACTATGGCTACACCTTC. Its protein product is CASSLTVNYGYTF.

This chain uses TRBV2 with TRBJ1-4; perhaps TRBD1 as D (5 bases). Trimming removed 7 bases at V and 8 bases at J, with 26 bases between. This CDR3 region has 17 residues. The V gene's germline CDR1 is SNHLY and CDR2 FYNNEI. The CDR3: CASKETPAGTAVEKLFF. DNA for the CDR3: TGTGCCAGCAAAGAAACACCGGCGGGGACCGCGGTAGAAAAACTGTTTTTT. Based on the CDR3 plus reference TRBV2 and TRBJ1-4, the full variable domain is EPEVTQTPSHQVTQMGQEVILRCVPISNHLYFYWYRQILGQKVEFLVSFYNNEISEKSEIFDDQFSVERPDGSNFTLKIRSTKLEDSAMYFCASKETPAGTAVEKLFFGSGTQLSVL.

The count of this clone is one. The rearrangement joins TRBV30 to TRBJ2-2; 10 bases agree with TRBD2. This CDR3 spans 15 amino acids. CDR1 and CDR2 from the germline V gene are GTSNPN and SVGIG (reference sequence). V gave up 3 bases and J gave up 1 base; unmatched junction bases: 2. The DNA for the CDR3 is TGTGCCTGGAGGTTAGCGGGAGGGAACACCGGGGAGCTGTTTTTT. Translating it yields CAWRLAGGNTGELFF.

The CDR3 is CASSLALGGGPNNEQFF. The CDR3 nucleotides read TGTGCCAGCAGCTTAGCTCTTGGTGGCGGGCCCAACAATGAGCAGTTCTTC. The chain combines TRBV7-9 with TRBJ2-1; D is possibly TRBD2 (5 bases). The CDR3 loop spans 17 amino acids. Germline-derived CDR1 and CDR2 are SEHNR and FQNEAQ (reference sequence). The germline V and J ends were trimmed by 0 bases and 5 bases, with 17 bases remaining between them.

This chain connects TRBV19 to TRBJ2-7, with D maybe TRBD1 (6 bases). The CDR3 has 16 amino acids. Trimming cost V 4 bases and J 4 bases, with 20 bases left between them. CDR1 is LNHDA and CDR2 is SQIVND in the germline V gene (reference sequence). CDR3 bases: TGTGCCAGTAGTACCACTCTCAGGGCTGGGACATACGAGCAGTACTTC. It is translated as CASSTTLRAGTYEQYF. Full variable domain (outside the CDR3, taken from reference TRBV19 and TRBJ2-7): DGGITQSPKYLFRKEGQNVTLSCEQNLNHDAMYWYRQDPGQGLRLIYYSQIVNDFQKGDIAEGYSVSREKKESFPLTVTSAQKNPTAFYLCASSTTLRAGTYEQYFGPGTRLTVT.

The chain carries TRBV3-1 (or the pseudogene TRBV3-2) and TRBJ1-5; 7 bases agree with TRBD1. Germline CDR1 is LGHDT and CDR2 is YNNKEL (reference sequence). V lost 4 bases, J lost 6 bases, and 6 bases stayed unmatched. CDR3 length: 14 amino acids. CDR3 in amino acids: CASSLDRSGQPQHF. Here the CDR3 DNA reads TGTGCCAGCAGCCTGGACAGGTCGGGTCAGCCCCAGCATTTT.

In regard to this clone: Other DNA variants within this sample encode the same CDR3. V gene TRBV4-1 combines with J gene TRBJ1-2; a possible D gene is TRBD1 (5 bases). The CDR3 sequence is 15 residues long. From germline, CDR1 is MGHRA and CDR2 YSYEKL. V was pared by 1 base and J by 2 bases, with 11 bases between. CDR3 DNA sequence: TGCGCCAGCAGCCAAGGAGAGGGGCCGAACTATGGCTACACCTTC. Its translation is CASSQGEGPNYGYTF.

The chain employs TRBV19 and TRBJ2-3; 8 positions match TRBD2. Trimming cost V 3 bases and J 1 base; bases outside gene matches: 6. CDR1 is LNHDA, CDR2 SQIVND, per germline (reference sequence). The CDR3 spans 16 residues. The CDR3: CASSIGARGGTDTQYF. DNA of the CDR3: TGTGCCAGTAGTATTGGTGCGCGGGGGGGCACAGATACGCAGTATTTT.

The V gene is TRBV7-3, the J gene TRBJ2-2; tentative D call: TRBD1 (6 bases). The germline V gene has CDR1 SGHTA and CDR2 FQGTGA. The V and J ends lost 3 bases and 6 bases respectively, with 11 bases between them. The length of the CDR3 is 14 residues. The CDR3 reads CASSFTRGAGELFF. CDR3 DNA: TGTGCCAGCAGCTTTACCAGGGGCGCCGGGGAGCTGTTTTTT.

V gene TRBV10-2 combines with J gene TRBJ1-2; D remains ambiguous. The V gene's germline CDR1 is WSHSY and CDR2 SAAADI. Trimming removed 5 bases at V and 3 bases at J, with 13 bases between. CDR3 length: 14 amino acids. The CDR3 spells CASSLGLSDYGYTF. CDR3 coding DNA: TGCGCCAGCAGTTTGGGGTTATCCGACTATGGCTACACCTTC.

This clone was detected only once. This chain uses TRBV21-1 with TRBJ1-5. TRBV21-1 is described as a pseudogene. The CDR3 consists of 15 residues. The CDR3 is CASSTQAGGNQPQHF. Here the CDR3 DNA reads TGTGCCAGCAGCACCCAGGCAGGAGGCAATCAGCCCCAGCATTTT.